These 23 T cell receptor beta chains were sequenced from one sample in a study of somatic mutations in cytotoxic T cells in rheumatoid arthritis. Sequenced by immunoSEQ multiplex PCR; TCRdb stores in-frame clones only, minus some. This table has 20,000 to 25,000 clones, 70% to 90% appearing once. The sample was CD8+ T cells sorted from blood. The receptor source for this set is a woman aged 50 to 60 in good health.

This sequence joins TRBV19 and TRBJ1-5; a weak D match, TRBD1 (5 bases). Deletions cut 6 bases from V and 1 base from J, with 7 bases between. Germline lookup yields CDR1 LNHDA and CDR2 SQIVND (reference sequence). The CDR3 totals 13 residues. This CDR3 is CASRWDSNQPQHF. The CDR3 region has the DNA TGTGCCAGTAGGTGGGACAGCAATCAGCCCCAGCATTTT.

The rearrangement links TRBV2 to TRBJ2-3; 8 bases map to TRBD2. V was clipped by 3 bases and J by 4 bases; unmatched bases: 12. Per the germline V gene, CDR1 is SNHLY and CDR2 is FYNNEI. This CDR3 is built from 17 residues. The CDR3 DNA sequence: TGTGCCAGCAGTGAGGTATTTAGCGGGGAACTGGCAGATACGCAGTATTTT. This sequence encodes CASSEVFSGELADTQYF.

This chain connects TRBV6-5 to TRBJ1-4; D is ambiguous. This CDR3 spans 11 amino acids. Germline V CDR1 and CDR2: MNHEY, SVGAGI. V lost 2 bases to trimming and J lost 11 bases, with 6 bases between them. The CDR3 DNA is TGTGCCAGCAGTTACGCCGGGAAACTGTTTTTT. Encoded protein: CASSYAGKLFF.

This clone has more than one count but fewer than ten. This sequence joins TRBV4-3 and TRBJ1-1; D not certain. V lost 0 bases, J lost 1 base, and 9 bases lay in between. The CDR3 totals 15 residues. Germline assignment: CDR1 LGHNA and CDR2 YSLEER. This CDR3 is CASSQDRLGNTEAFF. Written as DNA, the CDR3 is TGCGCCAGCAGCCAAGATAGGTTGGGGAACACTGAAGCTTTCTTT.

The V and J genes are TRBV2 and TRBJ1-1; no definite D call. Deletions cut 4 bases from V and 5 bases from J, with 8 bases between. This CDR3 contains 12 residues. Germline V gene data show CDR1 as SNHLY and CDR2 as FYNNEI. The CDR3 nucleotides are TGTGCCAGCAGTGGAGGGAGGACTGAAGCTTTCTTT. As protein: CASSGGRTEAFF. Complete variable domain (other parts from reference TRBV2 and TRBJ1-1): EPEVTQTPSHQVTQMGQEVILRCVPISNHLYFYWYRQILGQKVEFLVSFYNNEISEKSEIFDDQFSVERPDGSNFTLKIRSTKLEDSAMYFCASSGGRTEAFFGQGTRLTVV.

This clone was counted a single time. The chain recombines TRBV27 with TRBJ2-3; D is perhaps TRBD2 (5 bases). In germline, CDR1 is MNHEY, CDR2 SMNVEV (reference sequence). Trimming stripped 4 bases from V and 2 bases from J, with 19 bases between. This CDR3 has 17 amino acids. As DNA, the CDR3 is TGTGCCAGCAGTTCGCTGATGGACTCAACCGTCACAGATACGCAGTATTTT. Residues: CASSSLMDSTVTDTQYF.

CDR3 sequence (DNA): TGTGCCAGCTCACGAACTTTTACCCGCGACGAAAAACTGTTTTTT. Translation: CASSRTFTRDEKLFF. The chain has TRBV18 and TRBJ1-4, with unresolved D. V was cut by 4 bases and J by 8 bases, with 17 bases left in between. CDR3 length equals 15 residues. Looked up from germline, CDR1 is KGHSH and CDR2 is LQKENI.

V is TRBV6-5 and J is TRBJ2-6; the D gene is possibly TRBD2 (5 bases). V was shortened by 0 bases and J by 4 bases, with 7 bases between the two germline ends. Germline-derived CDR1 and CDR2 are MNHEY and SVGAGI. CDR3 length: 15 amino acids. The CDR3 DNA is TGTGCCAGCAGTTACTCGGGAGAGGGGGCCAACGTCCTGACTTTC. Amino acid sequence: CASSYSGEGANVLTF.

This clone was observed once. J is TRBJ1-1 and V is TRBV5-4, with 10 bases identical to TRBD1. The CDR3 covers 16 residues. With 2 bases clipped from V and 0 bases from J, the junction kept 4 bases outside the gene matches. Germline assignment: CDR1 SGHNT and CDR2 YYREEE (reference sequence). CDR3 DNA: TGTGCCAGCAGCTTAGAGACAGGGGGCCTGAACACTGAAGCTTTCTTT. Protein: CASSLETGGLNTEAFF.

This chain uses TRBV6-5 with TRBJ1-2; 7 nucleotides agree with TRBD1. The CDR3 is 13 amino acids. V trimming: 4 bases; J trimming: 8 bases; junction bases outside the gene matches: 7. Germline V gives CDR1 MNHEY, CDR2 SVGAGI. The chain's CDR3 is CASSSQGGSGYTF. The CDR3 bases are TGTGCCAGCAGTTCCCAGGGGGGCTCCGGCTACACCTTC.

The rearrangement uses TRBV19 and TRBJ2-3, with D unclear. This CDR3 has 14 residues. V was shortened by 5 bases and J by 0 bases, with 9 bases between the two germline ends. Germline assignment: CDR1 LNHDA and CDR2 SQIVND (reference sequence). In DNA form, the CDR3 reads TGTGCCAGTAGTTGGAACCCTAGCACAGATACGCAGTATTTT. Protein: CASSWNPSTDTQYF.

The chain employs TRBV10-3 and TRBJ2-1; 12 bases agree with TRBD2. From germline, CDR1 is ENHRY and CDR2 SYGVKD. The CDR3 length is 16 residues. The V segment lost 3 bases and the J segment 7 bases; nucleotides outside the gene matches: 7. CDR3 nucleotides: TGTGCCATCAGTGAAGTCTCTAGCGGGGGGGTGAATGAGCAGTTCTTC. It specifies CAISEVSSGGVNEQFF.

The chain employs TRBV25-1 and TRBJ2-3; the D gene is possibly TRBD2 (6 bases). Trimming took 7 bases from V and 6 from J, leaving 20 bases between them. From germline, CDR1 is MGHDK and CDR2 SYGVNS. The CDR3 runs to 15 residues. CDR3 sequence: CASTPGGEAVDTQYF. Here the CDR3 DNA reads TGTGCCAGCACTCCCGGCGGGGAGGCAGTCGATACGCAGTATTTT.

V gene TRBV4-3 combines with J gene TRBJ1-2; 9 nucleotides match TRBD1. The germline V gene encodes CDR1 LGHNA and CDR2 YSLEER. V shed 4 bases and J 5 bases; nucleotides not matched to a gene: 8. This CDR3 comprises 15 residues. Here the CDR3 reads CASSRDRGAAYGYTF. The CDR3, as DNA: TGCGCCAGCAGCCGAGACAGGGGGGCAGCTTATGGCTACACCTTC.

The chain carries TRBV7-6 and TRBJ2-3; 9 nucleotides align to TRBD2. The length of the CDR3 is 15 residues. The germline gives CDR1 SGHVS, CDR2 FNYEAQ. With 1 base clipped from V and 4 bases from J, the junction kept 3 bases outside the gene matches. In DNA form, the CDR3 reads TGTGCCAGCAGCTTAGTAGCGGGGGTTTCAGATACGCAGTATTTT. Translating it yields CASSLVAGVSDTQYF. Using reference TRBV7-6 and TRBJ2-3 for the parts outside the CDR3, the full variable domain is GAGVSQSPRYKVTKRGQDVALRCDPISGHVSLYWYRQALGQGPEFLTYFNYEAQQDKSGLPNDRFSAERPEGSISTLTIQRTEQRDSAMYRCASSLVAGVSDTQYFGPGTRLTVL.

The chain couples TRBV6-6 to TRBJ2-1; D not certain. In germline, CDR1 is MNHNY, CDR2 SVGAGI (reference sequence). The V end was cut by 5 bases, the J end by 0 bases, with 11 bases between. The CDR3 contains 15 residues. The CDR3 loop reads CASSPSVVSYNEQFF. DNA for the CDR3: TGTGCCAGCAGTCCCTCAGTAGTCTCCTACAATGAGCAGTTCTTC.

The CDR3 here is CASSPGGGNTIYF. CDR3 in DNA: TGTGCCAGCAGTCCGGGGGGGGGAAACACCATATATTTT. The chain couples TRBV9 to TRBJ1-3; D is possibly TRBD1 (5 bases). Deletions cut 5 bases from V and 4 bases from J, with 10 bases between. Germline-derived CDR1 and CDR2 are SGDLS and YYNGEE. The CDR3 length is 13 residues.

This chain links TRBV7-9 with TRBJ2-5, with D perhaps matching TRBD2 (5 bases). The end of the DNA aligns better with TRBJ2-7, so the J call may be wrong. The CDR3 is 16 residues long. Germline V CDR1 and CDR2: SEHNR, FQNEAQ (reference sequence). CDR3 DNA sequence: TGTGCCAGCTTATCGACCGTGACGGGATACCCTTACGAGCAGTACTTC. Its translation: CASLSTVTGYPYEQYF.

The rearrangement links TRBV27 to TRBJ2-5; no clear D. The germline V gene encodes CDR1 MNHEY and CDR2 SMNVEV (reference sequence). This CDR3 region has 11 residues. The V end was cut by 3 bases, the J end by 4 bases, with 3 bases between. The DNA for the CDR3 is TGTGCCAGCAGTTTCAGAGAGACCCAGTACTTC. It specifies CASSFRETQYF.

The DNA of the CDR3 is TGTGCCAGCCTCGGCCGGGACAGGGCCTACGAGCAGTACTTC. Its protein is CASLGRDRAYEQYF. The genes are TRBV2 and TRBJ2-7; 9 bases agree with TRBD1. This CDR3 is 14 amino acids long. Germline CDR1 is SNHLY and CDR2 is FYNNEI. Trimming cost V 8 bases and J 2 bases; bases outside gene matches: 7.

This clone appeared a single time. The chain carries TRBV5-8 and TRBJ2-7; D gene uncertain. Trimming removed 0 bases at V and 4 bases at J, with 5 bases between. The germline V gene encodes CDR1 SGHTS and CDR2 YDEGEE. CDR3 size: 12 residues. The CDR3 DNA sequence: TGTGCCAGCAGCTTGGGTGGGTACGAGCAGTACGTC. This encodes CASSLGGYEQYV.

The chain has TRBV30 and TRBJ1-2; no firm D call. The length of the CDR3 is 13 residues. V shed 0 bases and J shed 5 bases, with 10 bases lying between them. Germline V gene data show CDR1 as GTSNPN and CDR2 as SVGIG (reference sequence). The CDR3 spells CAWSVPGPYGYTF. The CDR3 DNA follows: TGTGCCTGGAGTGTACCCGGCCCTTATGGCTACACCTTC. The complete variable domain, with remaining parts taken from reference TRBV30 and TRBJ1-2, reads SQTIHQWPATLVQPVGSPLSLECTVEGTSNPNLYWYRQAAGRGLQLLFYSVGIGQISSEVPQNLSASRPQDRQFILSSKKLLLSDSGFYLCAWSVPGPYGYTFGSGTRLTVV.

For this clone: Other DNA sequences in the same sample also yield this CDR3. V gene TRBV2 combines with J gene TRBJ1-1; no definite D call. The CDR3 runs to 13 residues. CDR1 is SNHLY and CDR2 is FYNNEI in the germline V gene. The V end lost 6 bases, the J end lost 0 bases, and 8 bases lay between the germline ends. CDR3 bases: TGTGCCAGCAGCGTCGGGTTGAACACTGAAGCTTTCTTT. This encodes CASSVGLNTEAFF.